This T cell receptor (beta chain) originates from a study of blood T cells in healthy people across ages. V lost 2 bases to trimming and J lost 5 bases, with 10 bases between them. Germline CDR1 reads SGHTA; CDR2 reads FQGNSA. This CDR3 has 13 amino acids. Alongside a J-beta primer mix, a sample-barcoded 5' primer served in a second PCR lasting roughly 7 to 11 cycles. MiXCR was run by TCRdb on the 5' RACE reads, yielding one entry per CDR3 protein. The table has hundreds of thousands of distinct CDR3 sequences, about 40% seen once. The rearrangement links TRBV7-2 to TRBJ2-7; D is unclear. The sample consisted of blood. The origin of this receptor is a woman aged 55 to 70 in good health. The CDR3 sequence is CASSLPVANEQYF. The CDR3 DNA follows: TGTGCCAGCAGCTTACCCGTGGCAAACGAGCAGTACTTC.